This TCR beta chain was identified in a study of beta chain features in type 1 diabetes. Study-level information: No patient-donor differences in age, gender, total cells or subset yield.

Sorting based on CD45RO/CCR7/CD25/CD127/CD95/CD27 separated CD4+ naive, central memory, regulatory and stem cell-like memory cells. Sort purity for all populations was recorded as exceeding 98%. The sequenced template was cDNA made from the entire isolated RNA. Method: immunoSEQ multiplex PCR; TCRdb's copy keeps in-frame clones and lacks some. The sample includes 200,000 to 250,000 clones, about a tenth of them seen just once. This CDR3 spans 15 amino acids. V trimming: 5 bases; J trimming: 5 bases; junction bases outside the gene matches: 8. In germline, CDR1 is MGHDK, CDR2 SYGVNS. Material: central memory CD4+ T cells from blood. This rearrangement joins TRBV25-1 to TRBJ2-5; 10 nucleotides line up with TRBD2. The source of this sequence is a man aged 18 to 35 in good health. The CDR3 protein is CASSLALAGWETQYF. The CDR3 DNA follows: TGTGCCAGCAGTCTAGCACTAGCGGGATGGGAGACCCAGTACTTC.